This T cell receptor (beta chain) was captured in a study of cytomegalovirus exposure and HLA in healthy donors. Study-level results: In vitro checks showed that a few CMV-associated chains really do target CMV antigens.

The protocol was immunoSEQ multiplex PCR, while the TCRdb copy is restricted to in-frame clones and leaves out a portion. Of roughly 240,000 clones listed, 87% are singletons. Points on this clone: Its antigen is currently unknown.

V lost 2 bases to trimming and J lost 8 bases, with 12 bases between them. Germline loops: CDR1 SEHNR, CDR2 FQNEAQ (reference sequence). This CDR3 contains 13 residues. The TCR originated in a man in his late teens or twenties in good health and CMV-seronegative. The chain couples TRBV7-9 to TRBJ1-2, with D possibly being TRBD1 (5 bases). The sequenced sample consisted of PBMCs. CDR3: CASSLTRGAGYTF. CDR3 DNA: TGTGCCAGCAGCTTAACGCGGGGCGCGGGCTACACCTTC.